One and the same sample provided the 24 T cell receptor beta chains below, sequenced in a study of T cells in women clearing cervical HPV infection. Measured with immunoSEQ multiplex PCR; TCRdb has only the in-frame clones, and not every one. The table for this sample gives some 30,000 clones. Sequencing was carried out using blood buffy coat. Every receptor here comes from a woman aged 18 to 75 with a cervical HPV16 infection that either progressed to CIN3+ or cleared (not recorded which).

To note about this clone: The CDR3 end lies 3 residues beyond the end of the read and is filled in from the germline J gene. The V gene is TRBV5-1, the J gene TRBJ2-3, with 8 bases identical to TRBD1. The CDR3 is 15 residues long. Germline V CDR1 and CDR2: SGHRS, YFSETQ. With V trimmed by 7 bases and J by 5 bases, 12 bases remained unmatched. The CDR3 loop reads CASADRTGYEDTQYF. CDR3 DNA, as far as it was read: TGCGCCAGCGCCGATAGGACAGGGTACGAAGATACG.

The sequenced CDR3 bases are TGTGCCAGTGGGGAACGGGGGGGTTGGGAAAAA. This translates into CASGERGGWEK. The CDR3 reads in full as CASGERGGWEKLFF. This chain connects TRBV28 to TRBJ1-4; D might be TRBD1 (5 bases). Read coverage stops 3 residues before the CDR3 terminus; the germline J gene supplies the remainder. Looked up from germline, CDR1 is MDHEN and CDR2 is SYDVKM. CDR3 length: 14 amino acids. Trimming stripped 9 bases from V and 8 bases from J, with 19 bases between.

The CDR3 loop is CASSVGLQGPHTGELFF. The CDR3 bases that were read are TGTGCCAGCAGTGTAGGGTTACAGGGGCCTCACACCGGGGAG. The V call is TRBV2, the J call TRBJ2-2, with 7 bases matching TRBD1. The read ends 3 residues before the CDR3 terminus; that terminus is restored from the germline J gene. Trimming removed 4 bases from V and 3 bases from J; junction bases left unmatched: 11. This CDR3 contains 17 residues. Germline CDR1 is SNHLY and CDR2 is FYNNEI.

For this clone: The CDR3 end falls 3 residues outside the read, so it is completed with the germline J gene. This rearrangement joins TRBV19 to TRBJ2-3, with a weak D call TRBD2 (5 bases). CDR1 is LNHDA, CDR2 SQIVND, per germline (reference sequence). The CDR3 loop spans 14 amino acids. The V and J ends lost 1 base and 5 bases respectively, with 10 bases between them. CDR3 in amino acids: CASSIVGSEDTQYF. The part of the CDR3 DNA that was read is TGTGCCAGTAGTATAGTGGGTAGCGAAGATACG.

Points on this clone: With the read ending 3 residues before the CDR3 end, the germline J gene is used to fill in that end. The V call is TRBV20-1, the J call TRBJ2-3, with a possible D match to TRBD1 (5 bases). The CDR3 length is 13 residues. Germline-derived CDR1 and CDR2 are DFQATT and SNEGSKA (reference sequence). CDR3 amino acids: CSAYRQYQETQYF. Incomplete CDR3 DNA: TGCAGTGCTTACAGGCAGTACCAAGAGACG.

Regarding this clone: The CDR3 extends 3 residues past the end of the read, so its final part is completed from the germline J gene. The chain carries TRBV5-3 and TRBJ1-4; D unclear. TRBV5-3 is filed as an ORF, its function uncertain. This CDR3 comprises 14 residues. Incomplete CDR3 DNA: TGTGCCAGAAGCTTGAGCAGGTCTTATTCACCA. Its translation: CARSLSRSYSP. The complete CDR3 reads CARSLSRSYSPLFF.

As regards this clone: Coverage ceases 3 residues before the CDR3 finishes, and the germline J gene fills in the end. The chain joins TRBV6-1 to TRBJ2-3; 7 nucleotides line up with TRBD2. CDR1 is MNHNS, CDR2 SASEGT, per germline. Losses at the gene ends were 1 base for V and 6 bases for J; bases not matched to a gene: 10. CDR3 size: 16 residues. The CDR3 here is CASSEVLAAAQDTQYF. The DNA read from the CDR3 is TGTGCCAGCAGTGAAGTCCTAGCGGCAGCACAGGATACG.

As regards this clone: The read terminates 3 residues before the CDR3 end, so the remaining end is supplied by the germline J gene. The rearrangement joins TRBV7-2 to TRBJ2-1; D uncertain. The germline gives CDR1 SGHTA, CDR2 FQGNSA. Trimming left V 5 bases short and J 6 bases short, with 17 bases between. The CDR3 is made up of 15 amino acids. The part of the CDR3 DNA that was read is TGTGCCAGCAGCGCAGTGAGCGTCCTAAGCAATGAG. Encoded protein: CASSAVSVLSNE. The entire CDR3 is CASSAVSVLSNEQFF.

Of note for this clone: The CDR3 goes on 3 residues after the read ends, and that part is filled in from the germline J gene. The chain couples TRBV30 to TRBJ2-3; 10 bases align to TRBD2. Germline CDR1 GTSNPN, CDR2 SVGIG (reference sequence). The CDR3 spans 16 residues. This chain's CDR3 is CAWSPLSLAGKETQYF. The sequenced part of the CDR3 DNA is TGTGCCTGGAGTCCACTATCACTAGCGGGGAAAGAGACG. Full variable domain (remainder filled in from reference TRBV30 and TRBJ2-3): SQTIHQWPATLVQPVGSPLSLECTVEGTSNPNLYWYRQAAGRGLQLLFYSVGIGQISSEVPQNLSASRPQDRQFILSSKKLLLSDSGFYLCAWSPLSLAGKETQYFGPGTRLTVL.

On this clone: From the germline J gene comes the end of the CDR3, since the read stops 3 residues before it. The rearrangement uses TRBV7-7 and TRBJ1-2, with TRBD1 identical over 11 bases. The CDR3 loop spans 15 amino acids. Germline CDR1 SSHAT, CDR2 FNYEAQ (reference sequence). The chain's CDR3 is CASSPGQGASYDYTF. The sequenced CDR3 bases are TGTGCCAGCAGCCCCGGACAGGGGGCTTCCTACGAC.

Regarding this clone: Read data end 3 residues before the CDR3 end; the end is taken from the germline J gene. This chain joins TRBV10-3 and TRBJ2-7; 7 bases align to TRBD1. Germline-derived CDR1 and CDR2 are ENHRY and SYGVKD. The trim removed 3 bases at V and 3 bases at J, leaving 11 bases unmatched. The CDR3 is 16 residues long. Incomplete CDR3 DNA: TGTGCCATCAGTGATTTCCCGGTTAGGACAGGCTACGAG. Residues: CAISDFPVRTGYE. The CDR3 in its entirety is CAISDFPVRTGYEQYF.

Concerning this clone: The read falls 3 residues short of the CDR3 end, and the missing part is taken from the germline J gene. V usage is TRBV11-3 and J usage is TRBJ2-3; no clear D gene. The V gene's germline CDR1 is SGHNT and CDR2 YENEEA. The CDR3 sequence is 12 residues long. V lost 1 base and J lost 5, with 4 bases in between. Partial CDR3 DNA: TGTGCCAGCAGCTTAGCAGGAGATACG. Protein product: CASSLAGDT. The entire CDR3 is CASSLAGDTQYF.

In regard to this clone: From the germline J gene comes the end of the CDR3, since the read stops 3 residues before it. The chain couples TRBV20-1 to TRBJ1-1; D call uncertain. Germline CDR1 reads DFQATT; CDR2 reads SNEGSKA (reference sequence). V dropped 5 bases and J dropped 1 base, with 11 bases sitting between them. This CDR3 contains 13 residues. The CDR3 bases that were read are TGCAGTGCTCCGAGACAAAGGAACACTGAA. This sequence encodes CSAPRQRNTE. The full CDR3 protein is CSAPRQRNTEAFF.

Regarding this clone: The CDR3 end is not reached by the read, which stops 3 residues before it; the germline J gene fills it in. The sample holds other DNA sequences that translate to the same CDR3. This sequence joins TRBV19 and TRBJ1-3, with 8 bases identical to TRBD1. This CDR3 has 15 amino acids. Germline V gene sequence: CDR1 LNHDA, CDR2 SQIVND (reference sequence). The V segment lost 4 bases and the J segment 2 bases; nucleotides outside the gene matches: 4. The DNA read from the CDR3 is TGTGCCAGTAGTACAACAGGGGGAACTGGAAACACC. It encodes CASSTTGGTGNT. The whole CDR3 protein reads CASSTTGGTGNTIYF.

With regard to this clone: Coverage ceases 3 residues before the CDR3 finishes, and the germline J gene fills in the end. V is TRBV7-2 and J is TRBJ2-1, with D perhaps TRBD2 (6 bases). Trimming left V 6 bases short and J 6 bases short, with 12 bases between. CDR3 length: 13 residues. Per germline, CDR1 SGHTA and CDR2 FQGNSA. CDR3 amino acids: CASRPGLSNEQFF. CDR3 DNA, as far as it was read: TGTGCCAGCAGGCCGGGACTTTCCAATGAG.

About this clone: The read ends 3 residues shy of where the CDR3 ends; the end is completed using the germline J gene. The chain recombines TRBV30 with TRBJ1-4, with D possibly TRBD1 on 5 matching bases. The V and J ends lost 3 bases and 5 bases respectively, with 19 bases between them. This CDR3 has 16 residues. Germline assignment: CDR1 GTSNPN and CDR2 SVGIG (reference sequence). The part of the CDR3 DNA that was read is TGTGCCTGGAGAAGCAGTTTTACAGGAGGGAATGAAAAA. Its translation is CAWRSSFTGGNEK. The entire CDR3 is CAWRSSFTGGNEKLFF.

With regard to this clone: The read ends 3 residues shy of where the CDR3 ends; the end is completed using the germline J gene. The J gene is TRBJ1-2, the V gene TRBV2, with a tentative D call TRBD1 (6 bases). V was clipped by 6 bases and J by 5 bases, with 19 bases between them. Per germline, CDR1 SNHLY and CDR2 FYNNEI. CDR3 length equals 15 residues. This chain's CDR3 is CASSLFQGSDYGYTF. The covered CDR3 bases are TGTGCCAGCAGCCTCTTTCAGGGGTCCGATTATGGC.

Comment on this clone: The read halts 3 residues ahead of the CDR3 end, with the missing end drawn from the germline J gene. This rearrangement joins TRBV7-6 to TRBJ2-1; 12 bases align to TRBD1. CDR1 and CDR2 from the germline V gene are SGHVS and FNYEAQ. This CDR3 is 16 amino acids long. V gave up 1 base and J gave up 9 bases; unmatched junction bases: 7. The CDR3 is CASSLEGGTGGGEQFF. The CDR3 DNA, read in part, is TGTGCCAGCAGCTTAGAAGGCGGGACAGGGGGCGGTGAG.

As to this clone: The sequenced fragment ends 3 residues before the CDR3 boundary, so the rest is inferred from the germline J gene. The chain uses TRBV2 and TRBJ2-1, with a tentative D call TRBD1 (7 bases). The CDR3 runs to 13 residues. The V end was cut by 10 bases, the J end by 6 bases, with 16 bases between. Per germline, CDR1 SNHLY and CDR2 FYNNEI. CDR3 DNA (partial): TGTGCCACCGGGGGACAGTTTGGCAATGAG. Protein product: CATGGQFGNE. Given in full, the CDR3 is CATGGQFGNEQFF.

About this clone itself: The read stops 3 residues short of the end of the CDR3; the missing end is completed from the germline J gene. The rearrangement links TRBV28 to TRBJ2-7; a possible D gene is TRBD2 (5 bases). Trimming took 6 bases from V and 3 from J, leaving 12 bases between them. CDR1 is MDHEN, CDR2 SYDVKM, per germline. CDR3 length: 13 amino acids. CDR3 DNA, as far as it was read: TGTGCCAGCAGCGGGGTATTAGTCTACGAG. Translating gives CASSGVLVYE. The full CDR3 reads CASSGVLVYEQYF.

About this clone: The missing CDR3 end, 3 residues past where the read stops, is filled in from the germline J gene. V gene TRBV18 combines with J gene TRBJ2-4, with TRBD1 matching over 9 bases. CDR3 length equals 14 residues. The germline V gene encodes CDR1 KGHSH and CDR2 LQKENI. This chain's CDR3 is CASSQGTGTYGQYF. The sequenced part of the CDR3 DNA is TGTGCCAGCTCACAAGGGACAGGGACGTATGGT.

A remark on this clone: The sequence runs out 3 residues before the end of the CDR3; the remainder is reconstructed from the germline J gene. The rearrangement joins TRBV6-1 to TRBJ2-4, with D tentatively TRBD2 (6 bases). The V gene's germline CDR1 is MNHNS and CDR2 SASEGT. Trimming took off 3 bases at V and 6 bases at J, with 18 bases between the two ends. This CDR3 region has 16 residues. The CDR3 loop reads CASSEVGTSRGNIQYF. Incomplete CDR3 DNA: TGTGCCAGCAGTGAGGTTGGGACTTCGAGAGGAAACATT.

A word on this clone: The missing CDR3 end, 3 residues past where the read stops, is filled in from the germline J gene. The J gene is TRBJ1-1, the V gene TRBV6-1; possible D gene TRBD1, 5 bases. The germline V gene encodes CDR1 MNHNS and CDR2 SASEGT. The CDR3 has 13 residues. The V and J ends lost 4 bases and 2 bases respectively, with 8 bases between them. The part of the CDR3 DNA that was read is TGTGCCAGCAGTGTACAGGTAAACACTGAA. It codes for CASSVQVNTE. The entire CDR3 protein reads CASSVQVNTEAFF.

Details on this clone: The CDR3 end lies 3 residues beyond the end of the read and is filled in from the germline J gene. The chain has TRBV5-1 and TRBJ2-2; 9 bases align to TRBD1. Per germline, CDR1 SGHRS and CDR2 YFSETQ. CDR3 size: 14 residues. The trim removed 5 bases at V and 3 bases at J, leaving 2 bases unmatched. The sequenced CDR3 bases are TGCGCCAGCAGGAGACAGGGGGACACCGGGGAG. Translated: CASRRQGDTGE. The whole CDR3 protein is CASRRQGDTGELFF.